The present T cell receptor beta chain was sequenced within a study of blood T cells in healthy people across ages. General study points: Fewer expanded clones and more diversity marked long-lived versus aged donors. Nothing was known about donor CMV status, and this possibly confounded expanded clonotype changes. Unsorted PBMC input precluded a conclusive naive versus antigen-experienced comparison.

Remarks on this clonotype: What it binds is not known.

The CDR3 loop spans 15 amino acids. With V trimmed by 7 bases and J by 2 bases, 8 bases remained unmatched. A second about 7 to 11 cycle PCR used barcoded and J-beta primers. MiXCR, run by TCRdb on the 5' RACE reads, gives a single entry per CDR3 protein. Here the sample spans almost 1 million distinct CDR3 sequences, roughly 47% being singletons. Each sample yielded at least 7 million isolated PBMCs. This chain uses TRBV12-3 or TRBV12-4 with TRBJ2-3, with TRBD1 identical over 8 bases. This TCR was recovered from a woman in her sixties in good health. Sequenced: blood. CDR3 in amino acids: CASNLGQGATDTQYF. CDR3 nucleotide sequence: TGTGCCAGCAATCTCGGGCAGGGGGCCACAGATACGCAGTATTTT.